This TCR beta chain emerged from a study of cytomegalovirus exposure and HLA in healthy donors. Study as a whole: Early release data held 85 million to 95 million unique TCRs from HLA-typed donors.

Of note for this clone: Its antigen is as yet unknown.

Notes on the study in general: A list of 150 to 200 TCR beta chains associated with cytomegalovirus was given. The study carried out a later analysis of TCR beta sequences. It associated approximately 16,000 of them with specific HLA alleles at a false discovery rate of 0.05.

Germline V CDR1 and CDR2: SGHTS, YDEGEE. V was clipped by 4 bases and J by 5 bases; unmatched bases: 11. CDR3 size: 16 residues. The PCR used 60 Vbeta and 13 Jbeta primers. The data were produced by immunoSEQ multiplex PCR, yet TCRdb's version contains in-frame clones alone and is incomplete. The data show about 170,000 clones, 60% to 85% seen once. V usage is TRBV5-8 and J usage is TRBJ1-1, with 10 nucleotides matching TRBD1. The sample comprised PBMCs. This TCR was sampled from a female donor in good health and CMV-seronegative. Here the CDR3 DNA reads TGTGCCAGCAGCCCCCGGGGGGACAGGGGAAGTACTGAAGCTTTCTTT. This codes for CASSPRGDRGSTEAFF.